This record concerns one T cell receptor (beta chain) sequence. Some clones are missing from TCRdb's copy, which holds only in-frame ones; the method was immunoSEQ multiplex PCR. The sample holds 120,000 or so clones, 65% to 85% seen once. These data are taken from a study of blood T cell repertoires in COVID-19. CDR1 is SGHTA and CDR2 is FQGNSA in the germline V gene. V was pared by 3 bases and J by 0 bases, with 9 bases between. This CDR3 is built from 15 residues. The source material was peripheral blood. The chain uses TRBV7-2 and TRBJ1-5, with D uncertain. The receptor's source is a woman in her seventies with acute or convalescent COVID-19. CDR3 DNA: TGTGCCAGCAGCTTCGTTCCAGATAGCAATCAGCCCCAGCATTTT. Translation: CASSFVPDSNQPQHF.